This entry lists 15 T cell receptor beta chains sequenced from one sample in a study of T cell changes during pregnancy in multiple sclerosis. The assay was immunoSEQ multiplex PCR, and TCRdb's table has in-frame clones only and misses some. The table shows some 87,000 clones, with about 92% occurring only once. Sequences were derived from peripheral blood, sampled in the first trimester of pregnancy. Receptors originate from a female donor with multiple sclerosis, enrolled in a pregnancy study.

As regards this clone: Other nucleotide sequences from this sample produce the same CDR3. The chain is built from TRBV19 and TRBJ2-1, with D perhaps TRBD2 (6 bases). There are 15 residues in the CDR3. The V end was cut by 3 bases, the J end by 0 bases, with 9 bases between. CDR1 is LNHDA, CDR2 SQIVND, per germline (reference sequence). The CDR3 coding sequence is TGTGCCAGTAGTATCGCGGGGAGCTCCTACAATGAGCAGTTCTTC. Translating gives CASSIAGSSYNEQFF.

This clone was recorded only once. The V gene is TRBV14, the J gene TRBJ1-2; D might be TRBD1 (5 bases). The CDR3 contains 13 residues. V was shortened by 4 bases and J by 7 bases, with 13 bases between the two germline ends. The germline CDR1 and CDR2 sequences are SGHDN and FVKESK. This CDR3 is CASSRRVGGGYTF. CDR3 nucleotide sequence: TGTGCCAGCAGCCGCAGGGTTGGTGGTGGCTACACCTTC. Combining the CDR3 with reference TRBV14 and TRBJ1-2 gives the whole variable domain EAGVTQFPSHSVIEKGQTVTLRCDPISGHDNLYWYRRVMGKEIKFLLHFVKESKQDESGMPNNRFLAERTGGTYSTLKVQPAELEDSGVYFCASSRRVGGGYTFGSGTRLTVV.

This clone was recorded only once. V and J are TRBV5-1 and TRBJ1-3, with a possible D match to TRBD1 (6 bases). Germline V lookup: CDR1 SGHRS, CDR2 YFSETQ. V was shortened by 0 bases and J by 4 bases, with 11 bases between the two germline ends. The CDR3 is made up of 15 amino acids. CDR3 bases: TGCGCCAGCAGCTTGGCAGGGGCTCGGGGAAACACCATATATTTT. Protein sequence: CASSLAGARGNTIYF. The full variable domain, its missing parts supplied by reference TRBV5-1 and TRBJ1-3, is KAGVTQTPRYLIKTRGQQVTLSCSPISGHRSVSWYQQTPGQGLQFLFEYFSETQRNKGNFPGRFSGRQFSNSRSEMNVSTLELGDSALYLCASSLAGARGNTIYFGEGSWLTVV.

DNA of the CDR3: TGCGCCAGCAGCCAGGATAGGGCAGGGTGGACTGAAGCTTTCTTT. This codes for CASSQDRAGWTEAFF. The chain links TRBV4-3 to TRBJ1-1, with D possibly being TRBD1 (5 bases). The CDR3 loop spans 15 amino acids. Germline CDR1 and CDR2: LGHNA and YSLEER. Deletions cut 3 bases from V and 5 bases from J, with 16 bases between.

The rearrangement uses TRBV2 and TRBJ2-7; TRBD1 is a possible D gene (5 bases). CDR1 SNHLY and CDR2 FYNNEI come from the germline V gene. V lost 9 bases, J lost 3 bases, and 15 bases lay in between. This CDR3 contains 13 residues. CDR3 bases: TGTGCCAGTACTTCTTCAGGGTTCTACGAGCAGTACTTC. It is translated as CASTSSGFYEQYF.

V and J are TRBV27 and TRBJ2-2, with 9 nucleotides matching TRBD1. This CDR3 region has 15 residues. From germline, CDR1 is MNHEY and CDR2 SMNVEV (reference sequence). The trim removed 3 bases at V and 6 bases at J, leaving 5 bases unmatched. CDR3 in amino acids: CASSFWTGVAGELFF. The CDR3 coding sequence is TGTGCCAGCAGTTTCTGGACAGGGGTAGCCGGGGAGCTGTTTTTT.

V gene TRBV7-8 combines with J gene TRBJ2-7, with 7 bases fitting TRBD2. The CDR3 consists of 16 residues. The ends lost 7 bases at V and 2 bases at J; junction bases unmatched: 14. Looked up from germline, CDR1 is SGHVS and CDR2 is FQNEAQ. This CDR3 is CASTPSGGPIAYEQYF. DNA for the CDR3: TGTGCCAGCACCCCTAGCGGAGGTCCTATCGCCTACGAGCAGTACTTC.

V usage is TRBV28 and J usage is TRBJ2-5, with 11 bases fitting TRBD1. V lost 6 bases and J lost 4; bases outside the gene matches: 10. Germline values: CDR1 MDHEN, CDR2 SYDVKM. The CDR3 runs 16 residues. DNA of the CDR3: TGTGCCAGCAGCAAAAACTCCGGGACAGGGGGAGAGACCCAGTACTTC. This gives the protein CASSKNSGTGGETQYF.

This chain links TRBV7-9 with TRBJ1-5; no definite D call. The ends were cut back, 2 bases at V and 0 bases at J, with 5 bases in the middle. The germline gives CDR1 SEHNR, CDR2 FQNEAQ (reference sequence). CDR3 length: 14 residues. The CDR3 DNA reads TGTGCCAGCAGCTTAACTAATAGCAATCAGCCCCAGCATTTT. It translates to CASSLTNSNQPQHF.

CDR3 in DNA: TGTGCCACCAGCCCGACTGTGGAGGGTGGGACTGAAGCTTTCTTT. As protein: CATSPTVEGGTEAFF. The chain combines TRBV15 with TRBJ1-1; D remains unclear. Trimming took off 5 bases at V and 5 bases at J, with 18 bases between the two ends. The CDR3 totals 15 residues. The V gene's germline CDR1 is LNHNV and CDR2 YYDKDF (reference sequence).

About this clone: Other DNA sequences in this specimen translate into the identical CDR3. The rearrangement links TRBV30 to TRBJ1-5; 8 bases map to TRBD1. The germline V gene has CDR1 GTSNPN and CDR2 SVGIG (reference sequence). This CDR3 region has 15 residues. The V gene end was trimmed by 2 bases and the J gene end by 2 bases; junction bases not matched to a gene: 5. CDR3 in DNA: TGTGCCTGGAGTACGGAGGGACAGGGCAATCAGCCCCAGCATTTT. Translation: CAWSTEGQGNQPQHF.

This clone occurred once. V is TRBV7-2 and J is TRBJ2-1, with a possible D match to TRBD1 (5 bases). V shed 1 base and J shed 4 bases, with 11 bases lying between them. Germline loops: CDR1 SGHTA, CDR2 FQGNSA. The CDR3 extends over 15 amino acids. The CDR3 DNA reads TGTGCCAGCAGCTTAGTTACGACAGCATACAATGAGCAGTTCTTC. Protein product: CASSLVTTAYNEQFF.

The chain has TRBV2 and TRBJ2-5; 9 nucleotides match TRBD1. Germline CDR1 and CDR2: SNHLY and FYNNEI. CDR3 length equals 14 residues. The V and J ends lost 6 bases and 5 bases, in that order; junction bases with no gene match: 7. The chain's CDR3 is CASSLGQGSETQYF. CDR3 nucleotides: TGTGCCAGCAGCCTGGGACAGGGAAGCGAGACCCAGTACTTC. The whole variable domain, remainder taken from reference TRBV2 and TRBJ2-5, is EPEVTQTPSHQVTQMGQEVILRCVPISNHLYFYWYRQILGQKVEFLVSFYNNEISEKSEIFDDQFSVERPDGSNFTLKIRSTKLEDSAMYFCASSLGQGSETQYFGPGTRLLVL.

CDR3 amino acids: CASSVVGGIYNEQFF. In DNA, the CDR3 is TGTGCCAGCAGCGTAGTCGGCGGGATCTACAATGAGCAGTTCTTC. The J gene is TRBJ2-1, the V gene TRBV9, with D maybe TRBD2 (6 bases). V dropped 0 bases and J dropped 3 bases, with 10 bases sitting between them. Germline values: CDR1 SGDLS, CDR2 YYNGEE. There are 15 residues in the CDR3.

The rearrangement links TRBV27 to TRBJ1-4; maybe TRBD1 (5 bases). Germline V lookup: CDR1 MNHEY, CDR2 SMNVEV (reference sequence). The V end lost 5 bases, the J end lost 10 bases, and 14 bases lay between the germline ends. This CDR3 region has 13 residues. CDR3 residues: CASSPQGNAKLFF. CDR3 nucleotide sequence: TGTGCCAGCAGTCCCCAGGGAAACGCAAAACTGTTTTTT.